This paragraph reports one T cell receptor beta chain. The data derive from a study of CD8+ T cells in alopecia areata. Trimming stripped 0 bases from V and 5 bases from J, with 9 bases between. Germline loops: CDR1 SGHTA, CDR2 FQGNSA. The CDR3 length is 14 residues. RNA extraction and reverse transcription yielded cDNA as sequencing template. The table came from immunoSEQ multiplex PCR; TCRdb's copy has only in-frame clones and leaves some out. The profile shows just over 150,000 clones, about three fifths of them singletons. Treatment described: oral pan-JAK inhibitor, 5-10 mg twice daily. This clonotype was sampled from a human donor with alopecia areata. Source: CD4+ T cells sorted from blood, taken at week 4, from a patient treated with tofacitinib. J is TRBJ2-3 and V is TRBV7-2; tentative D call: TRBD2 (5 bases). CDR3 in DNA: TGTGCCAGCAGCTTAGCACGAGGGCTAGATACGCAGTATTTT. This gives the protein CASSLARGLDTQYF.